This record looks at one T cell receptor beta chain sequence and its context. Its antigen is still unknown. Trimming pared 8 bases from V and 4 bases from J, leaving 19 bases between. The germline gives CDR1 LNHDA, CDR2 SQIVND (reference sequence). There are 15 residues in the CDR3. The sample is drawn from a study of T cells after posttransplantation cyclophosphamide. General study points: Later blood repertoires were often dominated by clones from the donor CD8+ memory compartment. Blood and skin or GI T cell repertoires showed limited TRB overlap. Recipient CMV seropositivity and CMV reactivation strongly tracked TRB clonality.

The repertoire was sequenced with immunoSEQ multiplex PCR; TCRdb's copy has only in-frame clones and lacks some. This sample yields about 43,000 clones, of which roughly 91% are seen a single time; 2% to 3% belongs to the top ten. Treatment was busulfan-fludarabine conditioning, a marrow graft, and cyclophosphamide on days +3 and +4. This TCR was sampled from a male patient aged 55 to 69 who received an allogeneic stem cell transplant from a related donor and was CMV-positive. Some T cells may arise from the graft donor. The input for sequencing was PBMCs, taken about 64 days after allogeneic stem cell transplant with posttransplant cyclophosphamide. The chain couples TRBV19 to TRBJ2-3, with a weak D call TRBD2 (7 bases). Here the CDR3 reads CASSSRGGRSDTQYF. The CDR3 bases are TGTGCCAGTTCTTCTAGGGGGGGCCGATCAGATACGCAGTATTTT.